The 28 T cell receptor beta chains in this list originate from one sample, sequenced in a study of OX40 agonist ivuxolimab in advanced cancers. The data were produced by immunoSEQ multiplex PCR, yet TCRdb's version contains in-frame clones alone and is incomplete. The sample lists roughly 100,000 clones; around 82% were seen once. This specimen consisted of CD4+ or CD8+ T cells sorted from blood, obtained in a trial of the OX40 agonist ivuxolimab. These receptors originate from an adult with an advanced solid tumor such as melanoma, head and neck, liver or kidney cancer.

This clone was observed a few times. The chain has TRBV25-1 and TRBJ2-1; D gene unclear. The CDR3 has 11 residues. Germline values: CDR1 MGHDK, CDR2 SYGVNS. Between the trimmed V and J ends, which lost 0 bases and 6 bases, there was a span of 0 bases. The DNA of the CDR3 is TGTGCCAGCAGTGAATACAATGAGCAGTTCTTC. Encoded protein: CASSEYNEQFF.

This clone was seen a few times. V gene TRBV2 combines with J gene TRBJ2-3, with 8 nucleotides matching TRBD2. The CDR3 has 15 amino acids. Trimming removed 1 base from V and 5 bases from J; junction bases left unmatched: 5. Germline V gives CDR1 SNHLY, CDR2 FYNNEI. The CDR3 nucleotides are TGTGCCAGCAGTGAAGGGGGGACTAGGGGAGATACGCAGTATTTT. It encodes CASSEGGTRGDTQYF. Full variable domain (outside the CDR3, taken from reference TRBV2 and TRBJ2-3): EPEVTQTPSHQVTQMGQEVILRCVPISNHLYFYWYRQILGQKVEFLVSFYNNEISEKSEIFDDQFSVERPDGSNFTLKIRSTKLEDSAMYFCASSEGGTRGDTQYFGPGTRLTVL.

The chain's CDR3 is CAWSWGSGEDTQYF. The CDR3 DNA sequence: TGTGCCTGGAGTTGGGGGTCGGGTGAAGATACGCAGTATTTT. The chain is built from TRBV30 and TRBJ2-3; D assignment may be TRBD1 or TRBD2 (5 bases each). The V end lost 2 bases, the J end lost 5 bases, and 14 bases lay between the germline ends. Germline V gene sequence: CDR1 GTSNPN, CDR2 SVGIG (reference sequence). The CDR3 has 14 amino acids. The whole variable domain, filled in from reference TRBV30 and TRBJ2-3, reads SQTIHQWPATLVQPVGSPLSLECTVEGTSNPNLYWYRQAAGRGLQLLFYSVGIGQISSEVPQNLSASRPQDRQFILSSKKLLLSDSGFYLCAWSWGSGEDTQYFGPGTRLTVL.

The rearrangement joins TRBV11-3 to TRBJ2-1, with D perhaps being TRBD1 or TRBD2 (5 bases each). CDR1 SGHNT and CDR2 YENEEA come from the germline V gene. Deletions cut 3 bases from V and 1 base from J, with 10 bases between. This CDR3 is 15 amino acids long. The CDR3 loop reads CASSFRGGSYNEQFF. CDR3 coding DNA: TGTGCCAGCAGCTTCCGGGGCGGATCCTACAATGAGCAGTTCTTC.

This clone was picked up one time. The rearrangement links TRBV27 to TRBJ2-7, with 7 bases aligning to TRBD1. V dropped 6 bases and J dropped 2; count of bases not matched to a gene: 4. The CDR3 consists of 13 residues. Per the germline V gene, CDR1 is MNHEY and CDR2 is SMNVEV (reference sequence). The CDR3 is CASRRTGPYEQYF. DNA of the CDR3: TGTGCCAGCAGGAGGACAGGCCCCTACGAGCAGTACTTC.

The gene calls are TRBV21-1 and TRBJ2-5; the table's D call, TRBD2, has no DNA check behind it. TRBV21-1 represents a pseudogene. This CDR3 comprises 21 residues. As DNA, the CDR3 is TGTGCCAGCAGCAAAGCGGACTCGGCCGTGAGAGCCTCACGGATGGCTAGGACCCAGTACTTC. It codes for CASSKADSAVRASRMARTQYF.

This CDR3 reads CASSSRSYSSYEQYF. In DNA form, the CDR3 reads TGTGCCAGCAGCTCCAGGTCGTACAGCTCCTACGAGCAGTACTTC. V is TRBV13 and J is TRBJ2-7; D gene ambiguous. V was cut by 4 bases and J by 0 bases, with 13 bases left in between. There are 15 residues in the CDR3. CDR1 is PRHDT, CDR2 FYEKMQ, per germline (reference sequence).

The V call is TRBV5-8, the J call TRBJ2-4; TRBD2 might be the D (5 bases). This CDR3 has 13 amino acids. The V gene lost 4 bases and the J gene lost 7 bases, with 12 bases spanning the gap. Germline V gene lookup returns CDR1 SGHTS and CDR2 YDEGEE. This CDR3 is CASSTNWENIQYF. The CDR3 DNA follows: TGTGCCAGCAGCACCAATTGGGAGAACATTCAGTACTTC.

Here the CDR3 reads CASSLGSNTGELFF. DNA for the CDR3: TGTGCCAGCAGCTTAGGTTCGAACACCGGGGAGCTGTTTTTT. The chain is built from TRBV7-3 and TRBJ2-2; D remains unclear. Trimming removed 2 bases at V and 0 bases at J, with 4 bases between. Germline V CDR1 and CDR2: SGHTA, FQGTGA. This CDR3 is built from 14 residues. Based on the CDR3 plus reference TRBV7-3 and TRBJ2-2, the full variable domain is GAGVSQTPSNKVTEKGKYVELRCDPISGHTALYWYRQSLGQGPEFLIYFQGTGAADDSGLPNDRFFAVRPEGSVSTLKIQRTERGDSAVYLCASSLGSNTGELFFGEGSRLTVL.

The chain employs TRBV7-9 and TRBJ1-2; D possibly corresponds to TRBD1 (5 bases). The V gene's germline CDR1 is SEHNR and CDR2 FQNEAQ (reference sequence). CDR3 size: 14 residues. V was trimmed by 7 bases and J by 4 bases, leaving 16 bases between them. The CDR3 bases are TGTGCCAGCACCTCTACCCGGGGACTCTATGGCTACACCTTC. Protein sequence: CASTSTRGLYGYTF.

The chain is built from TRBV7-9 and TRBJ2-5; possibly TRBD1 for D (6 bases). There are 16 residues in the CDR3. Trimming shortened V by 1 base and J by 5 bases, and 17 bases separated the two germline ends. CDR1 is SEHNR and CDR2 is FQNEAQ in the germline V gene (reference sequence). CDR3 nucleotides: TGTGCCAGCAGCTTAGGTTACTGGGGGCTTTGGGAGACCCAGTACTTC. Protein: CASSLGYWGLWETQYF.

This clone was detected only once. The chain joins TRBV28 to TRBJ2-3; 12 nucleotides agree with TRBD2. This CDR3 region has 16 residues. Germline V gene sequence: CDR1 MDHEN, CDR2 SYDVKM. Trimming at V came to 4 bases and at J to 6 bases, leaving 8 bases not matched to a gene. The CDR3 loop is CASSSPSGRALDTQYF. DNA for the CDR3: TGTGCCAGCAGTTCCCCTAGCGGGAGGGCCCTGGATACGCAGTATTTT.

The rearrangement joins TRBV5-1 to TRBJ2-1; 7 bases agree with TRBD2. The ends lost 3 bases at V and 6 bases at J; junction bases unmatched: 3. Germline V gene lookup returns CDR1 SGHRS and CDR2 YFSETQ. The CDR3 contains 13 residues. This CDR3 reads CASSSGTTNEQFF. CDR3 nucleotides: TGCGCCAGCAGCTCCGGGACTACCAATGAGCAGTTCTTC.

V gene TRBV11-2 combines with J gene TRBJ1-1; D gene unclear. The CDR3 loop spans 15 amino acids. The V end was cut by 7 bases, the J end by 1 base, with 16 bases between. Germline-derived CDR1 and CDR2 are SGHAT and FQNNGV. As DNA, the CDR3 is TGTGCCAGCACCGAGCTTCTTTCTTCGAACACTGAAGCTTTCTTT. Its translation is CASTELLSSNTEAFF.

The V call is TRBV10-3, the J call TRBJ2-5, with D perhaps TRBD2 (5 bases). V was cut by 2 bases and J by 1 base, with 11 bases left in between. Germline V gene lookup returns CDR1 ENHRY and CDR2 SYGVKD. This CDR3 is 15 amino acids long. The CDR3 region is CAISEPRGGQETQYF. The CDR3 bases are TGTGCCATCAGTGAGCCCCGTGGAGGCCAAGAGACCCAGTACTTC.

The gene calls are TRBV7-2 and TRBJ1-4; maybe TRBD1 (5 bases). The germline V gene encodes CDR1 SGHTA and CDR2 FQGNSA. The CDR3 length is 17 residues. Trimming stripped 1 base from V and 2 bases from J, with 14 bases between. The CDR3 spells CASSLEAIGATNEKLFF. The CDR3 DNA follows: TGTGCCAGCAGCTTAGAAGCAATCGGGGCGACTAATGAAAAACTGTTTTTT.

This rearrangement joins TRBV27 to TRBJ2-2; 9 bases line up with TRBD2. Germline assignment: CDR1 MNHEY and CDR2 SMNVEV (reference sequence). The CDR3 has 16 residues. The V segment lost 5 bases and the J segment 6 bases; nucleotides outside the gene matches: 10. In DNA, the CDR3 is TGTGCCAGCAGTCGCAGTAGCGGGAGCGCGCCCGGGGAGCTGTTTTTT. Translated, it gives CASSRSSGSAPGELFF.

CDR3 DNA sequence: TGTGCCAGCAGTCCAACTAGCGGGTGGTACAATGAGCAGTTCTTC. This gives the protein CASSPTSGWYNEQFF. V usage is TRBV6-6 and J usage is TRBJ2-1; 9 nucleotides line up with TRBD2. Germline V gene sequence: CDR1 MNHNY, CDR2 SVGAGI (reference sequence). The length of the CDR3 is 15 residues. V shed 5 bases, J shed 4 bases, and the junction held 6 bases outside the gene matches.

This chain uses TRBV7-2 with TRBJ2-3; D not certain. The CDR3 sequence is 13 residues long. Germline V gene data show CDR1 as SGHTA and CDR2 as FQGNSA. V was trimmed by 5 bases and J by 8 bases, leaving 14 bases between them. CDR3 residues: CASSPGWPATQYF. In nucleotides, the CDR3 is TGTGCCAGCAGCCCCGGTTGGCCCGCTACGCAGTATTTT.

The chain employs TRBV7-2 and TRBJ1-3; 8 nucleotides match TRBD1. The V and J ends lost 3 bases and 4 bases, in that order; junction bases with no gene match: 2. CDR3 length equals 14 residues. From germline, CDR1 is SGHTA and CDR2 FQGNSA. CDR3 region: CASSLDRAGNTIYF. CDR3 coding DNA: TGTGCCAGCAGCTTGGACAGGGCCGGAAACACCATATATTTT.

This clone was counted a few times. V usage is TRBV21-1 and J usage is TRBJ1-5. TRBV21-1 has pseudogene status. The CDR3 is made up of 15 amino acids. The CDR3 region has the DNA TGTGCCAGCAGCCCCAGGGGGAGGGGCAATCAGCCCCAGCATTTT. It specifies CASSPRGRGNQPQHF.

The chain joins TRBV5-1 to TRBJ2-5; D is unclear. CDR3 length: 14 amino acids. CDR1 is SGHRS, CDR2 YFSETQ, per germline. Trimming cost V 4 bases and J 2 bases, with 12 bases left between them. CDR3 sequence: CASSPTPGQETQYF. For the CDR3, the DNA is TGCGCCAGCAGCCCGACGCCGGGTCAAGAGACCCAGTACTTC.

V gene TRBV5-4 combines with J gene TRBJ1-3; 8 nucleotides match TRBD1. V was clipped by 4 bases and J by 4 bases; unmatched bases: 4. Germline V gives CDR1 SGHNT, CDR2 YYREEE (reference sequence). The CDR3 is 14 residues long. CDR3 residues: CASSTRQGGNTIYF. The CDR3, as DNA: TGTGCCAGCAGCACCAGACAGGGGGGAAACACCATATATTTT.

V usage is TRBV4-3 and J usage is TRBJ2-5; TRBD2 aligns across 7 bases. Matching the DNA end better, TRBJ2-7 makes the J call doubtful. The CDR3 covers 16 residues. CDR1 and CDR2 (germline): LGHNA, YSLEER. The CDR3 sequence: CASSQGGSGRPYEQYF. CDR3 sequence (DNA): TGCGCCAGCAGCCAAGGAGGTAGCGGGCGCCCCTACGAGCAGTACTTC.

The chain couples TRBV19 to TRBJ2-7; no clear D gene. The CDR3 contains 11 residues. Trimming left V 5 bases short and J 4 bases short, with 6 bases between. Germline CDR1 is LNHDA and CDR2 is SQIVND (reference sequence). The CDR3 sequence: CASSYGYEQYF. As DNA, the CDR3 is TGTGCCAGTAGTTACGGGTACGAGCAGTACTTC.

The DNA of the CDR3 is TGTGCCAGCAGCTTCGGGTTCTGGACACGCTCCTACGAGCAGTACTTC. As protein: CASSFGFWTRSYEQYF. The V and J genes are TRBV5-8 and TRBJ2-7; a possible D gene is TRBD1 (5 bases). The CDR3 is 16 amino acids. Trimming shortened V by 2 bases and J by 0 bases, and 15 bases separated the two germline ends. Germline-derived CDR1 and CDR2 are SGHTS and YDEGEE.

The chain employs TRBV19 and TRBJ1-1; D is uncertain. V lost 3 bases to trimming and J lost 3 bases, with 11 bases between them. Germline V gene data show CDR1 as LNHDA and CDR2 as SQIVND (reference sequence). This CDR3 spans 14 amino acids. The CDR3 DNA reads TGTGCCAGTAGTATCGCGGCATCGGACACTGAAGCTTTCTTT. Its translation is CASSIAASDTEAFF.

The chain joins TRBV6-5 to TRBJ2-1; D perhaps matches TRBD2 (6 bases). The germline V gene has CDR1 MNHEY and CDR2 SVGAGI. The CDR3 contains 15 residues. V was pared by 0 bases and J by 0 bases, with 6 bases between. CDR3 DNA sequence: TGTGCCAGCAGTTACTCGGGAGGCTCCTACAATGAGCAGTTCTTC. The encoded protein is CASSYSGGSYNEQFF.